Given below is one TCR beta chain in context. What it binds is not known. These data originate in a study of CD8+CD57+ T cells in acquired aplastic anemia. Study-wide background: The mean DNA yield obtained from sorted CD4+ and CD8+ cells came to approximately 3 ug.

The study, taken as a whole, reports: With respect to CD8+ Simpson's diversity, patients and controls did not differ significantly. Patients and controls had in common approximately 29 CD8+ CDR3 sequences.

The CDR3 length is 13 residues. The trim removed 6 bases at V and 5 bases at J, leaving 3 bases unmatched. CDR1 is ENHRY, CDR2 SYGVKD, per germline. For CDR3 and TCR beta VDJ profiling, genomic DNA was the template used. TCRdb reprocessed the reads via MiXCR and lists one record per CDR3 protein. Of around 170,000 distinct CDR3 sequences in the sample, about three fifths were seen once. Sequenced sample: sorted CD4+, CD8+, or CD8+CD57+ T cells (not recorded which) from PBMCs. The sequence was collected from a human donor in good health. The rearrangement links TRBV10-3 to TRBJ1-5; TRBD1 agrees at 8 bases. CDR3 region: CAIRGQVDQPQHF. The CDR3 nucleotides read TGTGCCATCAGGGGACAGGTCGATCAGCCCCAGCATTTT.